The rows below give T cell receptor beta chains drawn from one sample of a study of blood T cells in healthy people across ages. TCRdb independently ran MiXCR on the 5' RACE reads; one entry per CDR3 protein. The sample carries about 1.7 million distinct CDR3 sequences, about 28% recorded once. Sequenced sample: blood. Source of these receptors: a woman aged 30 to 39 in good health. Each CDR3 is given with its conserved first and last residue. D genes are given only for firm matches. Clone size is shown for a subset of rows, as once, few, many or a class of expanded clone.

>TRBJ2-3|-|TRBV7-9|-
CASSFNHWEIPADTQYF
TGTGCCAGCAGCTTTAATCATTGGGAGATCCCCGCAGATACGCAGTATTTT
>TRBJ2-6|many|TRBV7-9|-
CASSYTINSGANVLTF
TGTGCCAGCAGCTACACGATCAACTCTGGGGCCAACGTCCTGACTTTC
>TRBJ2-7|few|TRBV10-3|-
CAISEPGLKAYEQYF
TGTGCCATCAGTGAGCCTGGACTTAAGGCCTACGAGCAGTACTTC
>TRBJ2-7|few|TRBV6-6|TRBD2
CASSYGGAGGSYEQYF
TGTGCCAGCAGTTACGGCGGGGCCGGGGGGTCCTACGAGCAGTACTTC
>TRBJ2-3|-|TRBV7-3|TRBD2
CASSLTNGGGTYTDTQYF
TGTGCCAGCAGCTTAACGAATGGCGGGGGGACTTACACAGATACGCAGTATTTT
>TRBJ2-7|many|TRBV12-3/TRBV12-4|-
CASSSNREAYEQYF
TGTGCCAGCAGTTCTAACCGGGAAGCCTACGAGCAGTACTTC
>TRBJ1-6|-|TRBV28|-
CASGIPGGRSTLHF
TGTGCCAGCGGAATCCCCGGCGGGCGGTCGACCCTCCACTTT
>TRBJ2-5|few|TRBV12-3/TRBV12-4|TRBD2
CASSPGTSGGVQETQYF
TGTGCCAGCAGTCCGGGGACTAGCGGGGGGGTCCAAGAGACCCAGTACTTC
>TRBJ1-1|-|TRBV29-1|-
CSVSPWDQNTEAFF
TGCAGCGTTTCCCCCTGGGACCAGAACACTGAAGCTTTCTTT
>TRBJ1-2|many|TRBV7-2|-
CASSLGLLYGYTF
TGTGCCAGCAGCTTGGGCTTACTCTATGGCTACACCTTC
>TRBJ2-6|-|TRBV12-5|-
CASGSGQISLSGANVRTF
TGTGCTAGTGGTTCAGGACAGATAAGCCTCTCTGGGGCCAACGTCCGGACTTTC
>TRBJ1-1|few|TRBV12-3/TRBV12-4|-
CASSFRGGGTEAFF
TGTGCCAGCAGTTTCAGGGGAGGTGGGACTGAAGCTTTCTTT
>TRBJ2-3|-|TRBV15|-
CATSTGAGKTQYF
TGTGCCACCAGCACTGGGGCGGGTAAAACGCAGTATTTT
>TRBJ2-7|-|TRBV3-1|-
CASSQILGGGSYEQYF
TGTGCCAGCAGCCAAATCCTCGGAGGGGGCTCCTACGAGCAGTACTTC
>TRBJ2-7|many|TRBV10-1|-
CASSESVQDEQYF
TGCGCCAGCAGTGAGTCCGTCCAGGACGAGCAGTACTTC
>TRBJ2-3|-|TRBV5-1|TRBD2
CASGLEGLEADTQYF
TGCGCCAGCGGCTTGGAGGGACTAGAGGCAGATACGCAGTATTTT
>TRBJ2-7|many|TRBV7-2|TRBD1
CASSQIDRASYEQYF
TGTGCCAGCAGCCAAATAGACAGGGCCTCCTACGAGCAGTACTTC
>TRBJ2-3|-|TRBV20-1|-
CSARTRTDTQYF
TGCAGTGCGCGGACTCGCACAGATACGCAGTATTTT
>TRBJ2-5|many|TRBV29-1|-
CSVEIAVNQETQYF
TGCAGCGTGGAAATAGCGGTGAACCAAGAGACCCAGTACTTC
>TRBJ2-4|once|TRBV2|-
CASSEPAVAKNIQYF
TGTGCCAGCAGTGAACCCGCGGTAGCCAAAAACATTCAGTACTTC
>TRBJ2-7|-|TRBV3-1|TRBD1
CTSSEDTGTEDEQYF
TGTACCAGCAGCGAAGATACCGGGACAGAGGACGAGCAGTACTTC
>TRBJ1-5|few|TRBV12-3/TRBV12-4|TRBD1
CASSLVSGQRHFSNQPQHF
TGTGCCAGCAGTTTAGTTTCGGGACAGAGACATTTTAGCAATCAGCCCCAGCATTTT
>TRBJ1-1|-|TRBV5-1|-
CASSLNLQGNTEAFF
TGCGCCAGCAGCTTGAACCTACAGGGCAACACTGAAGCTTTCTTT
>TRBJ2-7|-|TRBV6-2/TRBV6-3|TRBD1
CASSRQDRVYEQHF
TGTGCCAGCAGCCGCCAGGACAGGGTCTACGAGCAGCACTTC
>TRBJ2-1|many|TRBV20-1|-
CSARDRGGYSYNEQFF
TGCAGTGCTAGAGATCGAGGCGGGTATTCCTACAATGAGCAGTTCTTC
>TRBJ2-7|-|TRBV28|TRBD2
CASTWGGSTYEQYF
TGTGCCAGCACCTGGGGGGGGTCCACCTACGAGCAGTACTTC
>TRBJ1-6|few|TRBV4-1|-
CASRSLGGLGSPLHF
TGCGCCAGCCGATCACTGGGGGGGCTAGGTTCACCCCTCCACTTT
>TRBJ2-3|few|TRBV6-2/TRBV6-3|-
CASSLRPADTQYF
TGTGCCAGCAGCCTACGACCCGCAGATACGCAGTATTTT
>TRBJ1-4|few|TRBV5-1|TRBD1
CASSLTSGQGSEKLFF
TGCGCCAGCAGCTTGACCTCCGGACAGGGGTCTGAAAAACTGTTTTTT
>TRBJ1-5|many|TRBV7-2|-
CASRQGGTDNQPQHF
TGTGCCAGCAGACAGGGCGGGACCGATAATCAGCCCCAGCATTTT
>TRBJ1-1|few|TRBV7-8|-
CASSWRQTNTEAFF
TGTGCCAGCAGCTGGAGACAGACGAACACTGAAGCTTTCTTT
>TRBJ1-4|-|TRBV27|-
CASSFTFATNEKLFF
TGTGCCAGCAGTTTCACGTTTGCAACTAATGAAAAACTGTTTTTT
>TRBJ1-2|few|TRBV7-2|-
CASSLVGSTYGYTF
TGTGCCAGCAGCTTAGTGGGATCCACTTATGGCTACACCTTC
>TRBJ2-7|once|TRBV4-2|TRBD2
CAGSQAGTSGYEQYF
TGTGCCGGCAGCCAGGCCGGGACTAGCGGCTACGAGCAGTACTTC
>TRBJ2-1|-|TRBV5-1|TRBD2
CASGLTSDNEQFF
TGCGCCAGCGGCCTAACTAGCGACAATGAGCAGTTCTTC
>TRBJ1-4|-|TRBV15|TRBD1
CATSRGEQGLGEKLFF
TGTGCCACCAGCAGAGGGGAACAGGGGTTGGGTGAAAAACTGTTTTTT
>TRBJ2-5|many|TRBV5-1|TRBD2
CASSTDREGSGRKTQYF
TGCGCCAGCAGCACAGACCGCGAGGGTAGCGGGAGGAAGACCCAGTACTTC
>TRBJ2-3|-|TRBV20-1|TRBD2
CSASSPRLALSDTQYF
TGCAGTGCTTCCTCCCCGAGACTAGCCCTTTCAGATACGCAGTATTTT
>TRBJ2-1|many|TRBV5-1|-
CASSFQGDNEQFF
TGCGCCAGCAGCTTTCAAGGCGACAATGAGCAGTTCTTC
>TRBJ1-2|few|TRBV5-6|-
CASSSGTPFYGYTF
TGTGCCAGCAGCTCCGGGACTCCTTTCTATGGCTACACCTTC
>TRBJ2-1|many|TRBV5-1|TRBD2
CASSFRTSGGNEQFF
TGTGCCAGCAGCTTCAGGACTAGCGGTGGCAATGAGCAGTTCTTC
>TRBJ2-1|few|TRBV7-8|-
CASSFGTPYNEQFF
TGTGCCAGCAGCTTCGGGACTCCTTACAATGAGCAGTTCTTC
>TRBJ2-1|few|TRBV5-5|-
CASSVDRKKQFF
TGTGCCAGCAGCGTTGACAGGAAGAAGCAGTTCTTC
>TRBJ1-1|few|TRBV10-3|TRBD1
CAIGRDSYTEAFF
TGTGCCATCGGTCGGGACAGTTACACTGAAGCTTTCTTT
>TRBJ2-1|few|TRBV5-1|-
CASSFGGSWGALYSEQFF
TGCGCCAGCAGCTTCGGAGGTTCTTGGGGGGCCTTATACAGTGAGCAGTTCTTC
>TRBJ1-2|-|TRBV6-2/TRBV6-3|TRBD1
CASIRQGEGFGYTF
TGTGCCAGCATTCGACAGGGTGAAGGGTTTGGCTACACCTTC
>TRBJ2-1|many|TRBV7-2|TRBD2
CASSPTAGGPNEQFF
TGTGCCAGCAGCCCAACAGCGGGAGGGCCGAATGAGCAGTTCTTC
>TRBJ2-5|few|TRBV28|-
CASYRTNQETQYF
TGTGCCAGCTACCGGACGAACCAAGAGACCCAGTACTTC